The TCR beta chain under discussion was sequenced for a study of blood T cells in healthy people across ages. Study findings and constraints: Unsorted PBMC material precluded a definitive naive versus antigen-experienced comparison. The long-lived group displayed more naive CD4+ cells, plus higher diversity, than the aged donors did. Nothing was known about donor CMV status, and this possibly confounded expanded clonotype changes.

As to this clonotype: What it binds is unknown.

Germline CDR1 reads SQVTM; CDR2 reads ANQGSEA. V dropped 8 bases and J dropped 8 bases, with 19 bases sitting between them. The CDR3 runs 13 residues. It was with a sample-barcoded 5' primer and a J-beta primer mix that a second PCR of roughly 7 to 12 cycles was run. A 12-random-nucleotide template-switch adaptor tagged each cDNA molecule. TCRdb reprocessed the 5' RACE reads via MiXCR and lists one record per CDR3 protein. The repertoire includes some 860,000 distinct CDR3 sequences, roughly 50% of them detected once, and around 24% sits in the top ten. This TCR derives from a man aged 35-49 years in good health. Sample: blood. V and J are TRBV29-1 and TRBJ2-1, with TRBD1 as a possible D gene (5 bases). CDR3 region: CSPVGADGYEQFF. The CDR3 DNA sequence: TGCAGCCCTGTTGGGGCGGATGGGTATGAGCAGTTCTTC.